This TCR beta chain derives from a study of post-analysis software for immune sequencing data. Looking at the study overall: Some patients lacked subtype; others had relapsing-remitting, secondary progressive or progressive-relapsing disease.

Study observations and caveats: Controls had lower frequencies than patients of a handful of TRBV segments, which included TRBV5-6, TRBV5-1 and TRBV20-1. When compared against controls, multiple sclerosis patients showed significantly lower normalized Chao1 diversity. Under the F measure, samples that were prepared in one batch clustered strongly together.

Per germline, CDR1 SGHTA and CDR2 FQGTGA. This CDR3 comprises 14 residues. V was shortened by 0 bases and J by 6 bases, with 10 bases between the two germline ends. About this clonotype: What it recognizes is unknown.

Prepared libraries of TCR beta cDNA carried unique molecular identifiers. MiXCR, applied by TCRdb to the PCR reads, yields one record per CDR3 protein. The data hold roughly 870,000 distinct CDR3 sequences, with roughly 58% observed a single time. Sample: blood. The chain carries TRBV7-3 and TRBJ2-3; possible D gene TRBD2, 5 bases. The source of this sequence is a girl aged 5 to 17 with multiple sclerosis. The CDR3 DNA reads TGTGCCAGCAGCTTAACAGGCGGGTTGGATACGCAGTATTTT. Encoded protein: CASSLTGGLDTQYF.